A selection of T cell receptor beta chains follows, all from one sample in a study of blood T cell repertoires in COVID-19. Assay used: immunoSEQ multiplex PCR; TCRdb lists only in-frame clones, some missing. The repertoire includes 45,000 to 60,000 clones, 60% to 85% of them detected once, and under 15% sits in the top ten. The specimen sequenced was peripheral blood. These receptors all come from a human donor with active or convalescent COVID-19. The donor label of this sample is uncertain. Both conserved end residues are part of each CDR3. The D gene is left open where the match is weak. Clone size, where shown, is once, few, many, or a class for clones that have expanded.

>NA|TRBJ2-7|NA|TRBV12-2
CASRTAEGTPYEQYF
TGTGCAAGTCGCACTGCGGAGGGGACCCCCTACGAGCAGTACTTC
>once|TRBJ1-1|NA|TRBV4-1
CASSQEPVMNTEAFF
TGCGCCAGCAGCCAAGAGCCGGTAATGAACACTGAAGCTTTCTTT
>NA|TRBJ2-7|TRBD2|TRBV3-1/TRBV3-2
CASSTGLAGGPRDYEQYF
TGTGCCAGCAGCACGGGACTAGCGGGAGGCCCCCGAGACTACGAGCAGTACTTC
>NA|TRBJ2-1|TRBD2|TRBV29-1
CSVGASGGHEQFF
TGCAGCGTTGGTGCTAGCGGGGGCCATGAGCAGTTCTTC
>NA|TRBJ2-4|TRBD2|TRBV6-5
CASSYRGGTNIQYF
TGTGCCAGCAGTTACCGGGGGGGGACAAACATTCAGTACTTC
>NA|TRBJ1-5|NA|TRBV6-5
CASSYKAGRQPQHF
TGTGCCAGCAGTTACAAGGCCGGGAGACAGCCCCAGCATTTT
>few|TRBJ1-1|NA|TRBV9
CASSVLDRAGGSEAFF
TGTGCCAGCAGCGTCCTCGACAGAGCGGGAGGGTCTGAAGCTTTCTTT
>NA|TRBJ2-7|TRBD2|TRBV6-5
CASGTSGYEQYF
TGTGCCAGCGGGACTAGCGGCTACGAGCAGTACTTC
>NA|TRBJ2-5|NA|TRBV12-3/TRBV12-4
CASSRGETQYF
TGTGCCAGCAGTCGGGGGGAGACCCAGTACTTC
>NA|TRBJ2-3|NA|TRBV4-2
CASSPGKQLTDTQYF
TGTGCCAGCAGCCCCGGGAAGCAGTTGACAGATACGCAGTATTTT
>NA|TRBJ1-2|NA|TRBV20-1
CSARRGSGYTF
TGCAGTGCTAGACGAGGGAGTGGCTACACCTTC
>few|TRBJ1-1|TRBD1|TRBV5-6
CASSYRGLNTEAFF
TGTGCCAGCAGCTACAGGGGGCTGAACACTGAAGCTTTCTTT
>NA|TRBJ1-5|NA|TRBV24-1
CATSHEGSQHF
TGTGCCACCAGTCACGAGGGCTCCCAGCATTTT
>NA|TRBJ1-2|TRBD1|TRBV19
CASTRTGRIPNYGYTF
TGTGCCAGTACCCGGACAGGGAGGATTCCTAACTATGGCTACACCTTC
>NA|TRBJ2-2|NA|TRBV11-1
CASSPLSARRIGELFF
TGTGCCAGCAGCCCCCTCAGCGCTAGGAGGATCGGGGAGCTGTTTTTT
>NA|TRBJ2-1|TRBD2|TRBV6-4
CASSDSMRGGEFF
TGTGCCAGCAGTGACTCGATGCGTGGGGGGGAGTTCTTC
>NA|TRBJ1-5|TRBD1|TRBV4-1
CASSQRQGQPQHF
TGCGCCAGCAGCCAAAGACAGGGCCAGCCCCAGCATTTT
>once|TRBJ2-7|NA|TRBV28
CASSLGAGTPGGEQYF
TGTGCCAGCAGTTTAGGAGCGGGGACACCTGGGGGCGAGCAGTACTTC
>NA|TRBJ1-3|NA|TRBV9
CASSVDSGNTIYF
TGTGCCAGCAGCGTAGACAGCGGAAACACCATATATTTT
>NA|TRBJ2-5|TRBD2|TRBV11-1
CASSLGTSGVQETQYF
TGTGCCAGCAGCTTGGGGACTAGCGGGGTACAAGAGACCCAGTACTTC
>NA|TRBJ1-2|NA|TRBV12-3/TRBV12-4
CASSREGYGYTF
TGTGCCAGCAGCCGGGAGGGCTATGGCTACACCTTC
>NA|TRBJ1-5|NA|TRBV4-3
CASSQDRAGNQPQHF
TGCGCCAGCAGCCAAGATCGAGCGGGAAATCAGCCCCAGCATTTT
>once|TRBJ1-5|TRBD1|TRBV2
CASSVGTGINQPQHF
TGTGCCAGCAGTGTAGGGACAGGGATCAATCAGCCCCAGCATTTT
>NA|TRBJ1-2|NA|TRBV27
CASSRTENYGYTF
TGTGCCAGCAGCCGGACAGAGAACTATGGCTACACCTTC
>few|TRBJ2-2|TRBD2|TRBV14
CASSKQAGAGGELFF
TGTGCCAGCAGCAAACAAGCGGGAGCGGGCGGGGAGCTGTTTTTT
>NA|TRBJ1-2|TRBD1|TRBV5-1
CASSYGQGLLYGYTF
TGCGCCAGCAGCTACGGACAGGGCCTACTCTATGGCTACACCTTC
>NA|TRBJ2-7|TRBD2|TRBV6-5
CASRDGRQINYEQYF
TGTGCCAGCAGAGACGGGAGGCAGATTAACTACGAGCAGTACTTC
>few|TRBJ2-2|NA|TRBV7-9
CASSRYREQNTGELFF
TGTGCCAGCAGCCGCTACAGGGAACAGAACACCGGGGAGCTGTTTTTT
>NA|TRBJ2-7|NA|TRBV19
CASSRRQANSYEQYF
TGTGCCAGTAGTAGACGACAGGCTAACTCCTACGAGCAGTACTTC
>NA|TRBJ2-7|NA|TRBV6-5
CASTLKGLPLGQYF
TGTGCCAGCACCCTTAAGGGACTGCCTCTCGGGCAGTACTTC
>once|TRBJ1-1|NA|TRBV5-1
CASSLQVSNTEAFF
TGCGCCAGCAGCTTGCAGGTTTCGAACACTGAAGCTTTCTTT
>NA|TRBJ2-7|NA|TRBV19
CASSYSGSSYEQYF
TGTGCCAGTAGTTATTCGGGAAGCTCCTACGAGCAGTACTTC
>NA|TRBJ2-7|NA|TRBV6-5
CASSYPGDEQYF
TGTGCCAGCAGTTACCCGGGGGACGAGCAGTACTTC
>NA|TRBJ2-3|TRBD2|TRBV10-3
CAISPLGLAGSWDTQYF
TGTGCCATCAGTCCCCTGGGACTAGCGGGAAGTTGGGATACGCAGTATTTT
>few|TRBJ2-7|TRBD2|TRBV7-2
CASSASGTTYEQYF
TGTGCCAGCAGCGCGAGCGGGACTACCTACGAGCAGTACTTC
>NA|TRBJ1-5|NA|TRBV6-5
CASSPYSNQPQHF
TGTGCCAGCAGTCCTTATAGCAATCAGCCCCAGCATTTT
>NA|TRBJ1-6|TRBD1|TRBV3-1/TRBV3-2
CASSYGTVYNSPLHF
TGTGCCAGCAGCTATGGGACAGTTTATAATTCACCCCTCCACTTT
>once|TRBJ1-4|TRBD1|TRBV2
CASIHPDRVDEKLFF
TGTGCCAGCATCCATCCGGACAGGGTCGATGAAAAACTGTTTTTT
>NA|TRBJ2-5|TRBD1|TRBV6-1
CASSAYGTGLKETQYF
TGTGCCAGCAGTGCTTACGGGACAGGGCTTAAGGAGACCCAGTACTTC
>NA|TRBJ1-1|NA|TRBV7-6
CASSLSAVNTEAFF
TGTGCCAGCAGCTTAAGTGCGGTGAACACTGAAGCTTTCTTT
>NA|TRBJ2-4|TRBD1|TRBV18
CASSPAPTGRGKNIQYF
TGTGCCAGCTCACCGGCCCCGACAGGGCGCGGCAAAAACATTCAGTACTTC
>medium-sized|TRBJ2-7|NA|TRBV7-6
CASSLSTGTYEQYF
TGTGCCAGCAGCTTATCCACAGGGACCTACGAGCAGTACTTC
>NA|TRBJ1-2|NA|TRBV3-1/TRBV3-2
CASSHRGSNYGYTF
TGTGCCAGCAGCCACAGAGGGTCTAACTATGGCTACACCTTC
>NA|TRBJ2-7|NA|TRBV12-3/TRBV12-4
CASAGMTYEQYF
TGTGCCAGCGCGGGTATGACCTACGAGCAGTACTTC
>few|TRBJ2-5|NA|TRBV9
CASSVQEGETQYF
TGTGCCAGCAGCGTTCAGGAGGGAGAGACCCAGTACTTC
>NA|TRBJ1-4|NA|TRBV7-9
CASSLVRGTGSNEKLFF
TGTGCCAGCAGCTTAGTAAGAGGTACAGGGTCTAATGAAAAACTGTTTTTT
>NA|TRBJ2-7|TRBD1|TRBV29-1
CSVTTGAGEQYF
TGCAGCGTAACAACAGGGGCGGGCGAGCAGTACTTC
>NA|TRBJ2-7|NA|TRBV30
CAWSSSYEQYF
TGTGCCTGGAGTTCGTCCTACGAGCAGTACTTC
>NA|TRBJ1-6|TRBD1|TRBV28
CASSALDRANSPLHF
TGTGCCAGCAGCGCCTTGGACAGGGCTAATTCACCCCTCCACTTT
>NA|TRBJ2-1|TRBD2|TRBV7-2
CASSLSGAGGKLYNEQFF
TGTGCCAGCAGCTTAAGTGGAGCGGGAGGAAAGCTATACAATGAGCAGTTCTTC
>NA|TRBJ1-1|TRBD1|TRBV3-1/TRBV3-2
CASSRTSGTGSGAFF
TGTGCCAGCAGCCGAACCTCCGGGACAGGATCGGGGGCTTTCTTT
>NA|TRBJ1-2|NA|TRBV12-3/TRBV12-4
CASSPQGFRYTF
TGTGCCAGCAGCCCGCAGGGGTTCCGCTACACCTTC